This T cell receptor beta chain stems from a study of blood T cells in healthy people across ages. Findings and caveats of the study: Any changes in expanded clonotypes were possibly confounded, as donor CMV status remained unknown. The fall in TCR beta diversity per million T cells was roughly linear with age.

Worth noting for this clonotype: Its specificity is unknown. Mismatch with germline at one junction end may stem from a read error.

Alongside a J-beta primer mix, a sample-barcoded 5' primer served in a second PCR lasting about 7 to 11 cycles. In TCRdb, the 5' RACE reads were re-called with MiXCR into one record per CDR3 protein. There are fewer than 900,000 distinct CDR3 sequences in the sample; around 40% occur only once, and 20% to 25% lies in the top ten. Each sample gave at least 7 million isolated PBMCs. Germline V gives CDR1 SSHAT, CDR2 FNYEAQ (reference sequence). The CDR3 consists of 12 residues. The sequenced sample consisted of blood. The sequence came from a woman aged 60-75 years in good health. This chain uses TRBV7-7 with TRBJ1-1; D is possibly TRBD1 (6 bases). CDR3 nucleotide sequence: TGTGCTAGCATCACCAGGGGCACTGAAGCTTTCTTT. It is translated as CASITRGTEAFF.